This passage covers 8 T cell receptor beta chains from one sample sequenced in a study of CD8+CD57+ T cells in acquired aplastic anemia. Only patients with CD8+CD57+ cell expansion on flow cytometry were chosen for sequencing. Genomic DNA served as template for TCR beta VDJ and CDR3 profiling. TCRdb re-called the reads with MiXCR, one entry per CDR3 protein. The sample carries about 250,000 distinct CDR3 sequences, more than 45% recorded once. The material sequenced was sorted CD4+, CD8+, or CD8+CD57+ T cells (not recorded which) from PBMCs. The source is a human donor with aplastic anemia.

The chain has TRBV5-6 and TRBJ2-7; 7 bases map to TRBD1. The CDR3 consists of 13 residues. Germline lookup yields CDR1 SGHDT and CDR2 YYEEEE. The junction had 1 base not matched to a gene; V was cut back by 1 base and J by 3 bases. The CDR3: CASSLTGVYEQYF. CDR3 coding DNA: TGTGCCAGCAGCTTGACAGGGGTCTACGAGCAGTACTTC.

On this clonotype: Since no conserved phenylalanine or tryptophan closes the CDR3, a read error is the likely cause. The J gene is TRBJ2-2, the V gene TRBV9; 9 positions match TRBD2. Germline loops: CDR1 SGDLS, CDR2 YYNGEE. Trimming took 2 bases from V and 5 from J; bases not matched to a gene: 7. The CDR3 loop spans 16 amino acids. In DNA form, the CDR3 reads TGTGCCAGCAGCGTCTTAGCGGGAGAAGAAACCGGGGAGCTGTTTATT. This translates into CASSVLAGEETGELFI.

This clonotype was seen many times. The chain couples TRBV27 to TRBJ1-6; no clear D gene. This CDR3 spans 13 amino acids. Germline V CDR1 and CDR2: MNHEY, SMNVEV (reference sequence). Trimming left V 7 bases short and J 7 bases short, with 11 bases between. CDR3 amino acids: CASKVQRNSPLHF. DNA for the CDR3: TGTGCCAGCAAGGTACAGCGAAATTCACCCCTCCACTTT.

This clonotype was picked up many times. The chain carries TRBV7-9 and TRBJ1-1; 9 bases line up with TRBD1. Germline V gene lookup returns CDR1 SEHNR and CDR2 FQNEAQ (reference sequence). The trim removed 3 bases at V and 6 bases at J, leaving 11 bases unmatched. The CDR3 spans 16 residues. The CDR3 here is CASSFLWDRVIPEAFF. The CDR3 DNA reads as TGTGCCAGCAGCTTCTTGTGGGACAGGGTCATTCCTGAAGCTTTCTTT.

There are many counts of this clonotype. The chain recombines TRBV20-1 with TRBJ2-7, with D perhaps assigned TRBD1 or TRBD2 (5 bases each). Trimming stripped 6 bases from V and 2 bases from J, with 14 bases between. The CDR3 contains 13 residues. Germline CDR1 reads DFQATT; CDR2 reads SNEGSKA (reference sequence). The CDR3 loop is CSAGRGVPYEQYF. CDR3 bases: TGCAGTGCCGGTAGAGGGGTTCCCTACGAGCAGTACTTC.

This clonotype was observed a handful of times. A much larger clone lies one base from this, so it may be a read error. This chain joins TRBV7-2 and TRBJ2-7, with D perhaps given as TRBD1 or TRBD2 (6 bases each). Germline lookup yields CDR1 SGHTA and CDR2 FQGNSA. Trimming shortened V by 5 bases and J by 2 bases, and 13 bases separated the two germline ends. This CDR3 spans 14 amino acids. This CDR3 reads CASSRGTITYEQYF. CDR3 nucleotide sequence: TGTGCCAGCAGCCGCGGGACAATCACCTACGAGCAGTACTTC.

This clonotype turned up a few times. This chain joins TRBV4-3 and TRBJ2-7; TRBD2 aligns across 14 bases. The V and J ends lost 1 base and 4 bases, in that order; junction bases with no gene match: 0. The germline gives CDR1 LGHNA, CDR2 YSLEER. CDR3 length: 15 residues. CDR3 sequence: CASSQGTSGGYEQYF. CDR3 DNA: TGCGCCAGCAGCCAAGGGACTAGCGGGGGGTACGAGCAGTACTTC.

This clonotype was picked up many times. The DNA for the CDR3 is TGCAGTGCTAGAGTGTCGTGGGAGACCCAGTACTTC. Its protein product is CSARVSWETQYF. The chain joins TRBV20-1 to TRBJ2-5; unclear D gene. The CDR3 runs 12 residues. Trimming took 1 base from V and 5 from J, leaving 8 bases between them. Germline V gene lookup returns CDR1 DFQATT and CDR2 SNEGSKA (reference sequence).